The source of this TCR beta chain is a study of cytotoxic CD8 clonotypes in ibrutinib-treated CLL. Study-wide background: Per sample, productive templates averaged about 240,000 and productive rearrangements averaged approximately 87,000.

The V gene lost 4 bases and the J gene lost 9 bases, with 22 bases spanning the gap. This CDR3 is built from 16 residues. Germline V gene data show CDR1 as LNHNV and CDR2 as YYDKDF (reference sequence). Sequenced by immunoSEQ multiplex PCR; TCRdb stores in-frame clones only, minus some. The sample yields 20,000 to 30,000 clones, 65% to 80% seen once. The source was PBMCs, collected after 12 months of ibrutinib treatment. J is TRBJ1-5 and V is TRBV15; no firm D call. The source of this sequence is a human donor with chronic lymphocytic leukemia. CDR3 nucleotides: TGTGCCACCAGCATTCGTGCTGGCCCAAGCAAGTGGCCCCAGCATTTT. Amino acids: CATSIRAGPSKWPQHF.